This T cell receptor (beta chain) was obtained from a study of regulatory T cells in long-lasting Graves disease. Study-wide results and caveats: Peripheral blood, not thyroid tissue, was the sole material studied. Among samples with persistent disease, TRBV28, TRBJ1-2 and TRBJ2-5 were favored.

Time point noted: persistent/refractory GD, antithyroid drugs over 5 years with positive TRAb. The TCR library was prepared using RNA isolated from PBMCs. Each of the patients was recruited from an endocrinology department situated in Xi'an, China. Through Arm-PCR of CDR3 regions and iRepertoire HTBI primers, TCR beta libraries were built. In TCRdb, the multiplex PCR reads were re-called with MiXCR into one record per CDR3 protein. The table records about 400,000 distinct CDR3 sequences, less than 25% of them present only once. The CDR3 contains 12 residues. Germline V gives CDR1 GTSNPN, CDR2 SVGIG (reference sequence). This clonotype is a singleton in its sample. What it binds is not known. Sequence at one end of the junction differs from germline and may be a read error.

The material was peripheral blood mononuclear cells (PBMCs), obtained when the disease was refractory, from a patient treated with antithyroid drugs. This TCR was recovered from a female donor with Graves disease. V is TRBV30 and J is TRBJ2-4, with 7 bases matching TRBD2. The CDR3 here is CAWSVRGELEFF. CDR3 coding DNA: TGTGCCTGGAGTGTACGGGGGGAGTTGGAGTTCTTC.